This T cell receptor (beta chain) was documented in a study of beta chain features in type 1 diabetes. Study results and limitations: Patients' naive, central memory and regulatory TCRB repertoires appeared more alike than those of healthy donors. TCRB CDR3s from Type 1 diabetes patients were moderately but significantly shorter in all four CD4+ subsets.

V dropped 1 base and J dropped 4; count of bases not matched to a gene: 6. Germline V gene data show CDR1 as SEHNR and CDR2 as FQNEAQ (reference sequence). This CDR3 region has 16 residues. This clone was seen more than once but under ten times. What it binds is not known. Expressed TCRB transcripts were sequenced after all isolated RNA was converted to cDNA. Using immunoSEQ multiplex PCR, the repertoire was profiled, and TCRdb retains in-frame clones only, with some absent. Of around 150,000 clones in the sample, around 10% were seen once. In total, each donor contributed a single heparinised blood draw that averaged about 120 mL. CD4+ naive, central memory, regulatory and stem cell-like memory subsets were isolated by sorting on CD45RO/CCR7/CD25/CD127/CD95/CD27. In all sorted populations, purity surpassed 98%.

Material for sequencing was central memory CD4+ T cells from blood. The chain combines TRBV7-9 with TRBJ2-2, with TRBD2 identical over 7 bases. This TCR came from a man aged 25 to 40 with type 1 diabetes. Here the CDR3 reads CASSLVPGRGTGELFF. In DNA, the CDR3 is TGTGCCAGCAGCTTAGTCCCAGGGAGGGGCACCGGGGAGCTGTTTTTT.